The 2 T cell receptor beta chains in this list originate from one sample, sequenced in a study of T cells in Graves' hyperthyroidism and ophthalmopathy. Amplification yielded TCR beta CDR3 regions, with RNA transcripts as the source. The primer set for the first-round RT-PCR of the TCR CDR3 was HTBI. TCRdb used MiXCR to reprocess the multiplex PCR reads, holding one entry per CDR3 protein. The sample yields fewer than 350,000 distinct CDR3 sequences, around 18% seen once. The sequenced material came from blood. These receptors originate from a middle-aged woman with Graves' ophthalmopathy.

This clonotype was found many times. Possible read error: a much larger clone is one base away. The genes are TRBV6-2 or TRBV6-3 and TRBJ2-7; D possibly corresponds to TRBD1 (5 bases). The ends were cut back, 5 bases at V and 2 bases at J, with 10 bases in the middle. The CDR3 length is 13 residues. The germline gives CDR1 MNHEY, CDR2 SVGEGT. The chain's CDR3 is CASSHDRTYEQYF. CDR3 nucleotide sequence: TGTGCCAGCAGTCACGACAGAACCTACGAGCAGTACTTC.

Only a few counts were recorded for this clonotype. The chain carries TRBV6-2 or TRBV6-3 and TRBJ1-1, with D perhaps matching TRBD1 (5 bases). The CDR3 is 15 amino acids. Germline V gene data show CDR1 as MNHEY and CDR2 as SVGEGT. V lost 4 bases to trimming and J lost 7 bases, with 19 bases between them. CDR3 sequence reads: CASSSSRQPPGEAFF. CDR3 coding DNA: TGTGCCAGCAGTTCTTCCCGACAGCCACCGGGTGAAGCTTTCTTT.